Presented here are 29 T cell receptor beta chains from one specimen sequenced in a study of T cell responses to AZD1222 COVID-19 vaccine (dated by TCRdb to the early 2020s). What this sample's time point label stands for: about 28 days (+/-7) after the second vaccine dose. Library creation used the immunoSEQ multiplex PCR assay. In TCRdb, the immuneACCESS table is reduced to in-frame sequences with V and J assigned. These tables do not hold every clone; where another copy was compared, an unresolved V gene accounts for under half, and the others remain unexplained. This sample has tens of thousands of clones in its table, and approximately 88% of those were observed once. Roughly 12% of the sample is in the top ten clones. Sequenced here: peripheral blood, sampled 28 days after the second AZD1222 dose. These receptors originate from an adult who received the AZD1222 COVID-19 vaccine.

The J gene is TRBJ1-1, the V gene TRBV28; weak D call: TRBD1 (5 bases). There are 15 residues in the CDR3. V gave up 7 bases and J gave up 3 bases, with 18 bases separating them. Germline V gene lookup returns CDR1 MDHEN and CDR2 SYDVKM. The CDR3 DNA reads TGTGCCAGCACCGAAGACAGCGCGAGGGACACTGAAGCTTTCTTT. It translates to CASTEDSARDTEAFF. Full variable domain (outside the CDR3, taken from reference TRBV28 and TRBJ1-1): DVKVTQSSRYLVKRTGEKVFLECVQDMDHENMFWYRQDPGLGLRLIYFSYDVKMKEKGDIPEGYSVSREKKERFSLILESASTNQTSMYLCASTEDSARDTEAFFGQGTRLTVV.

Notes on this clone: Other DNA sequences in the sample encode the same CDR3. The chain recombines TRBV28 with TRBJ2-7, with TRBD1 matching 8 bases. The CDR3 covers 13 residues. Germline V gene sequence: CDR1 MDHEN, CDR2 SYDVKM. V lost 5 bases to trimming and J lost 3 bases; unmatched junction nucleotides: 3. CDR3 protein: CASSTGQGYEQYF. CDR3 in DNA: TGTGCCAGCAGTACCGGACAGGGCTACGAGCAGTACTTC.

This clone has just one count. The chain couples TRBV7-9 to TRBJ2-1; 9 bases agree with TRBD1. The CDR3 has 16 residues. Germline CDR1 and CDR2: SEHNR and FQNEAQ (reference sequence). The V and J ends lost 5 bases and 7 bases, in that order; junction bases with no gene match: 12. CDR3: CASSPGADRGLNEQFF. The CDR3 coding sequence is TGTGCCAGCAGCCCAGGAGCGGACAGGGGTTTGAATGAGCAGTTCTTC.

The chain links TRBV11-2 to TRBJ2-1, with D possibly matching TRBD1 (5 bases). V lost 5 bases and J lost 3, with 14 bases in between. From germline, CDR1 is SGHAT and CDR2 FQNNGV. This CDR3 spans 15 amino acids. Here the CDR3 reads CASSRSPTDYNEQFF. The CDR3 DNA is TGTGCCAGCAGCAGATCCCCGACAGACTACAATGAGCAGTTCTTC.

This clone has just a few counts. The rearrangement links TRBV20-1 to TRBJ2-3; tentative D call: TRBD2 (5 bases). Germline V CDR1 and CDR2: DFQATT, SNEGSKA (reference sequence). Trimming left V 3 bases short and J 5 bases short, with 6 bases between. This CDR3 is 11 amino acids long. The CDR3: CSARRVDTQYF. The CDR3 bases are TGCAGTGCTAGGAGGGTAGATACGCAGTATTTT.

The chain recombines TRBV5-5 with TRBJ2-3; D perhaps matches TRBD1 (6 bases). The CDR3 length is 16 residues. Germline V gene sequence: CDR1 SGHKS, CDR2 YYEKEE (reference sequence). Trimming removed 3 bases at V and 0 bases at J, with 14 bases between. This CDR3 is CASSSWTASSTDTQYF. The CDR3 coding sequence is TGTGCCAGCAGCTCCTGGACAGCTAGTAGCACAGATACGCAGTATTTT. Together with reference TRBV5-5 and TRBJ2-3, the CDR3 gives the full variable domain: DAGVTQSPTHLIKTRGQQVTLRCSPISGHKSVSWYQQVLGQGPQFIFQYYEKEERGRGNFPDRFSARQFPNYSSELNVNALLLGDSALYLCASSSWTASSTDTQYFGPGTRLTVL.

V is TRBV18 and J is TRBJ2-7; D might be TRBD1 (6 bases). Germline V gene data show CDR1 as KGHSH and CDR2 as LQKENI. V gave up 3 bases and J gave up 7 bases, with 13 bases separating them. CDR3 length: 13 residues. This CDR3 reads CASSPWDTPEQYF. The CDR3 region has the DNA TGTGCCAGCTCACCTTGGGACACGCCTGAGCAGTACTTC.

The count of this clone is one. The chain employs TRBV4-3 and TRBJ2-7, with 10 bases aligning to TRBD2. This CDR3 is built from 16 residues. Germline V gene sequence: CDR1 LGHNA, CDR2 YSLEER. The trim removed 0 bases at V and 4 bases at J, leaving 6 bases unmatched. DNA of the CDR3: TGCGCCAGCAGCCAAGATCTACTAGCGGGGCAATACGAGCAGTACTTC. Translating gives CASSQDLLAGQYEQYF.

This sequence joins TRBV7-8 and TRBJ1-6; perhaps TRBD1 as D (5 bases). Germline CDR1 reads SGHVS; CDR2 reads FQNEAQ. The V end was cut by 5 bases, the J end by 0 bases, with 17 bases between. This CDR3 spans 18 amino acids. CDR3 coding DNA: TGTGCCAGCAGCGTCCCCTTACAGGAGAGCTCCTATAATTCACCCCTCCACTTT. This sequence encodes CASSVPLQESSYNSPLHF.

The chain uses TRBV28 and TRBJ2-4; TRBD2 might be the D (6 bases). Germline CDR1 reads MDHEN; CDR2 reads SYDVKM. V lost 2 bases to trimming and J lost 0 bases, with 8 bases between them. The CDR3 runs 15 residues. The CDR3 region is CASSLIGGAKNIQYF. The CDR3 nucleotides are TGTGCCAGCAGTTTAATCGGGGGAGCCAAAAACATTCAGTACTTC.

The table lists this clone with a count of one. The chain uses TRBV5-1 and TRBJ1-6, with D hard to call. The length of the CDR3 is 15 residues. V was cut by 0 bases and J by 5 bases, with 9 bases left in between. CDR1 is SGHRS, CDR2 YFSETQ, per germline. CDR3 in DNA: TGCGCCAGCAGCTTGGCGGACGGGAATAATTCACCCCTCCACTTT. Encoded protein: CASSLADGNNSPLHF. The full variable domain, completed using reference TRBV5-1 and TRBJ1-6, is KAGVTQTPRYLIKTRGQQVTLSCSPISGHRSVSWYQQTPGQGLQFLFEYFSETQRNKGNFPGRFSGRQFSNSRSEMNVSTLELGDSALYLCASSLADGNNSPLHFGNGTRLTVT.

CDR3 sequence reads: CASSSRLAGQETQYF. CDR3 nucleotides: TGTGCCAGCAGCTCCAGACTAGCAGGCCAAGAGACCCAGTACTTC. The chain uses TRBV5-8 and TRBJ2-5; 7 nucleotides agree with TRBD2. J gave up 1 base and V 3 bases, and 6 bases lay outside the gene matches. This CDR3 region has 15 residues. CDR1 is SGHTS and CDR2 is YDEGEE in the germline V gene.

CDR3 coding DNA: TGTGCCACCAGCAGCCTCGGGAGGAGCGGGGACTCCTACGAGCAGTACTTC. Translation: CATSSLGRSGDSYEQYF. The chain employs TRBV15 and TRBJ2-7, with 7 bases identical to TRBD2. From germline, CDR1 is LNHNV and CDR2 YYDKDF (reference sequence). V lost 3 bases, J lost 0 bases, and 11 bases stayed unmatched. This CDR3 has 17 amino acids.

The chain carries TRBV12-3 or TRBV12-4 and TRBJ1-2; D is unresolved. The CDR3 has 13 amino acids. Trimming stripped 0 bases from V and 7 bases from J, with 9 bases between. CDR3 in amino acids: CASSLARPVGYTF. CDR3 DNA sequence: TGTGCCAGCAGTTTAGCGCGGCCGGTTGGCTACACCTTC.

The genes are TRBV28 and TRBJ1-4; 8 bases line up with TRBD1. Looked up from germline, CDR1 is MDHEN and CDR2 is SYDVKM. The CDR3 is 15 residues long. Losses at the gene ends were 2 bases for V and 8 bases for J; bases not matched to a gene: 7. CDR3 region: CASSLPQGVVEKLFF. CDR3 nucleotide sequence: TGTGCCAGCAGTTTACCACAGGGGGTGGTAGAAAAACTGTTTTTT.

This chain connects TRBV6-5 to TRBJ1-2, with 7 bases matching TRBD1. The germline gives CDR1 MNHEY, CDR2 SVGAGI. Unmatched junction bases numbered 10, after V lost 6 bases and J lost 6 bases. The CDR3 has 14 residues. CDR3 protein: CASRETRGPDGYTF. CDR3 bases: TGTGCCAGCAGGGAGACAAGGGGGCCTGATGGCTACACCTTC.

This sequence joins TRBV27 and TRBJ2-1, with D unclear. V lost 2 bases and J lost 6, with 5 bases in between. Germline loops: CDR1 MNHEY, CDR2 SMNVEV (reference sequence). The CDR3 sequence is 12 residues long. The CDR3 DNA follows: TGTGCCAGCAGTTTAGGACGCAATGAGCAGTTCTTC. The encoded protein is CASSLGRNEQFF.

The chain has TRBV9 and TRBJ2-3; D assignment may be TRBD1 or TRBD2 (6 bases each). Trimming removed 3 bases at V and 4 bases at J, with 18 bases between. CDR1 and CDR2 from the germline V gene are SGDLS and YYNGEE. CDR3 length equals 16 residues. The CDR3 nucleotides are TGTGCCAGCAGCGAGGATGGGGGGCAAGGGGCAGATACGCAGTATTTT. Protein: CASSEDGGQGADTQYF.

This sequence joins TRBV9 and TRBJ1-2, with D tentatively TRBD1 (5 bases). With 0 bases removed from V and 4 bases from J, the gap between germline ends came to 16 bases. The CDR3 is 16 residues long. Germline V gene data show CDR1 as SGDLS and CDR2 as YYNGEE. The CDR3 nucleotides read TGTGCCAGCAGCGTAGCTGGCGACAGAAGGGCCTATGGCTACACCTTC. Translating it yields CASSVAGDRRAYGYTF.

The chain combines TRBV6-5 with TRBJ2-5; 9 nucleotides align to TRBD1. Per the germline V gene, CDR1 is MNHEY and CDR2 is SVGAGI. The trim removed 2 bases at V and 5 bases at J, leaving 6 bases unmatched. The CDR3 totals 15 residues. This CDR3 reads CASSYGGTGSETQYF. As DNA, the CDR3 is TGTGCCAGCAGTTACGGGGGGACAGGGTCTGAGACCCAGTACTTC.

The chain has TRBV28 and TRBJ2-7; TRBD2 is a possible D gene (6 bases). This CDR3 region has 16 residues. V was trimmed by 1 base and J by 0 bases, leaving 13 bases between them. In germline, CDR1 is MDHEN, CDR2 SYDVKM. The CDR3 DNA reads TGTGCCAGCAGTTTATCGTGGGGGGACCTCTCCTACGAGCAGTACTTC. Protein: CASSLSWGDLSYEQYF.

The CDR3 DNA sequence: TGTGCCAGCAGTTTAGGACTAGCGGGGGGGCACCAAGAGACCCAGTACTTC. Translated, it gives CASSLGLAGGHQETQYF. The J gene is TRBJ2-5, the V gene TRBV27, with 15 bases matching TRBD2. Germline V CDR1 and CDR2: MNHEY, SMNVEV (reference sequence). Trimming at V came to 2 bases and at J to 0 bases, leaving 1 base not matched to a gene. This CDR3 is built from 17 residues.

V gene TRBV15 combines with J gene TRBJ2-7, with D perhaps matching TRBD1 or TRBD2 (5 bases each). This CDR3 has 15 residues. The V end lost 1 base, the J end lost 3 bases, and 13 bases lay between the germline ends. CDR1 is LNHNV and CDR2 is YYDKDF in the germline V gene (reference sequence). The CDR3 loop is CATSRGRDRHYEQYF. The CDR3 DNA reads TGTGCCACCAGCAGAGGCCGGGACCGGCACTACGAGCAGTACTTC.

This chain uses TRBV5-1 with TRBJ2-5; no definite D call. V shed 7 bases and J shed 3 bases, with 16 bases lying between them. Germline V gene data show CDR1 as SGHRS and CDR2 as YFSETQ. The CDR3 runs to 14 residues. CDR3 in DNA: TGCGCCAGCTCCAGATGGCTTCGAGAAGAGACCCAGTACTTC. Translating gives CASSRWLREETQYF.

This clone was counted only a few times. The gene calls are TRBV7-9 and TRBJ2-3, with TRBD1 identical over 8 bases. The CDR3 runs to 13 residues. With V trimmed by 4 bases and J by 5 bases, 2 bases remained unmatched. CDR1 is SEHNR and CDR2 is FQNEAQ in the germline V gene (reference sequence). Here the CDR3 reads CASSSQGGDTQYF. In DNA form, the CDR3 reads TGTGCCAGCAGCTCACAGGGGGGAGATACGCAGTATTTT.

In its sample, this clone was seen once. Mismatch with germline at one junction end may stem from a read error. The chain links TRBV7-7 to TRBJ1-2; 7 nucleotides line up with TRBD1. Germline values: CDR1 SSHAT, CDR2 FNYEAQ (reference sequence). The CDR3 is made up of 13 amino acids. CDR3 in DNA: TGTGCTAGCAGCCCGGACAGGACCGATGGCTACACCTTC. Translating it yields CASSPDRTDGYTF.

This clone has only one observation. The J gene is TRBJ2-7, the V gene TRBV5-1, with D perhaps TRBD1 or TRBD2 (5 bases each). V gave up 5 bases and J gave up 3 bases, with 18 bases separating them. The germline V gene has CDR1 SGHRS and CDR2 YFSETQ. The CDR3 is 15 residues long. The CDR3 region is CASRWGPGQDYEQYF. Written as DNA, the CDR3 is TGCGCCAGCAGGTGGGGACCCGGGCAGGACTACGAGCAGTACTTC.

The chain couples TRBV27 to TRBJ1-4; TRBD1 matches 7 bases. The CDR3 totals 14 residues. The ends lost 5 bases at V and 3 bases at J; junction bases unmatched: 3. CDR1 is MNHEY, CDR2 SMNVEV, per germline (reference sequence). Written as DNA, the CDR3 is TGTGCCAGCAGTACAGGGGAGGCTAATGAAAAACTGTTTTTT. It encodes CASSTGEANEKLFF. The full variable domain, its missing parts supplied by reference TRBV27 and TRBJ1-4, is EAQVTQNPRYLITVTGKKLTVTCSQNMNHEYMSWYRQDPGLGLRQIYYSMNVEVTDKGDVPEGYKVSRKEKRNFPLILESPSPNQTSLYFCASSTGEANEKLFFGSGTQLSVL.

The V call is TRBV14, the J call TRBJ1-1; 7 positions match TRBD1. The CDR3 covers 16 residues. CDR1 and CDR2 from the germline V gene are SGHDN and FVKESK. J was trimmed by 0 bases and V by 0 bases; bases with no gene match: 4. The CDR3 here is CASSQDVGGVNTEAFF. Here the CDR3 DNA reads TGTGCCAGCAGCCAAGACGTAGGGGGCGTGAACACTGAAGCTTTCTTT.